The present TCR beta chain was sequenced within a study of cytomegalovirus exposure and HLA in healthy donors (dated by TCRdb to about 2017). General notes on the study: In an earlier analysis of under 750 of the donors, around 290 Gb of sequence data and approximately 120 million unique TCR beta sequences from roughly 200 million T cells were reported. A later analysis re-analyzed previously published TCR beta repertoires from 550 to 700 donors and added high-resolution HLA genotyping to study TCR occurrence patterns. The aim of the study was to test whether cataloging public T cell receptors could identify signatures of past pathogen exposure. Across about 380 genotyped donors of the cohort, an average of approximately 240,000 unique TCR beta nucleotide sequences per donor were sequenced, and 15% to 20% of those sequences were non-productive. To predict cytomegalovirus infection status, the study brought together high-throughput TCR immunosequencing, statistical association of individual TCRs with disease status, and machine learning. Roughly five DR-DQ haplotypes were handled as single units for association and clustering, since linkage in the cohort was strong. Typing coverage varied by locus: about 620-630 donors for A, B, C, DRB1 and DQB1; roughly 560 for DQA1; approximately 610 for DPA1; approximately 450 for DPB1. Roughly 300 gigabases of sequencing data and around 87 million unique TCR sequences were included in an early release covering about 620 HLA-typed donors. Every discovery cohort repertoire had been produced on one sequencing platform. Along with the approximately 620-subject first cohort, a separate validation cohort of 120 different subjects was used. Both class I and class II loci were covered by HLA typing, at four-digit resolution. Donor age, sex, ethnicity and CMV serostatus were compiled together with the repertoire data. The later analysis used no new phenotypic data to find candidate immune exposures, relying instead on TCR beta sequences and their occurrence across donors. In an earlier analysis of 587 of the donors, high-throughput TCR beta sequencing was used to judge whether each TCR beta V gene segment behaved as functional or pseudogenic. The T cell repertoires of some 700 subjects were profiled by immunosequencing and related to cytomegalovirus serostatus. Of the roughly 400 genotyped donors, about 80% fell in the genetic ancestry cluster associated with self-reported Caucasian donors. A later genetic analysis took genome-wide SNP genotypes for about 65% of the 666 donors and used that subset as a discovery cohort. Paper-wide results and their limitations: Linkage disequilibrium might explain the correlated functional status among segregating V segments, but an unknown experimental factor could not be excluded. Sequencing depth was assumed to be roughly uniform across donors in the presence/absence analyses, though that assumption may not hold. A later genetic analysis reported fewer N-insertions in productive TCRs among donors in an Asian-associated ancestry cluster than the roughly 620-donor mean. This cohort had only TCR beta chains sequenced, and the lack of alpha or paired-chain data limited which features could be detected. In a later analysis, the rate of TCR association differed among HLA loci, with DRB1 alleles having the most associated TCRs and HLA-C alleles having the fewest. A later analysis associated roughly 17,000 TCR beta sequences with specific HLA alleles at a false discovery rate of 0.05. Compared with equally common non-associated chains, HLA-associated TCR beta chains in a later analysis were more clonally expanded and had lower generation probabilities. A few of the identified cytomegalovirus-associated TCR beta chains were confirmed in vitro to be specific for cytomegalovirus antigens. In a later analysis, several top co-occurrence clusters were reported to appear linked to parvovirus B19, influenza, CMV and Epstein-Barr virus. Across donors, most TCR sequences were observed very rarely, whereas some public TCRs were present in many individuals. In a later analysis, most CMV-associated TCR beta chains were found to appear HLA-restricted, with HLA associations seemingly driven largely by CMV exposure. The 87-base-pair reads could not distinguish some IMGT-functional V segments, including TRBV6-2 and TRBV6-3, so those segments were excluded. Broadly in line with IMGT annotations, most TCR beta V segments showed up in productive rearrangements about 87% or about 30% of the time in an earlier analysis of about 500 of the donors. According to the authors, the approach could potentially be generalized to other disease states and immunological phenotypes. The sequencing pipeline was judged likely to have produced a cluster of highly shared sequence variants as a technical artifact. The only immune exposure information available for the cohort was CMV serostatus. A further reported finding was that TCR beta sequences accurately predicted the HLA-A and HLA-B alleles for most subjects in the first cohort. The classifier was reported to diagnose cytomegalovirus status with high specificity and sensitivity in both the original cohort and the validation cohort. HLA typing was unavailable for some donors at each locus, so association tests used only the typed subset. In a later genetic analysis, a missense DCLRE1C variant was associated with V-gene and J-gene trimming of TCR beta chains, and the association was replicated in an independent cohort. Because counts were too low, some 17 rarely observed V segments, including chromosome 9 orphons, were excluded from the earlier analysis of 587 of the donors. A total of about 180 TCR beta chains were listed by the study as associated with cytomegalovirus. When HLA alleles, especially DR and DQ, strongly co-occurred, attributing TCR associations to individual alleles was difficult.

A word on this clone: It has no known antigen specificity. No base quality information exists; no much larger clone differs at one position.

The cohort was made up of around 720 healthy bone marrow donors. At the time of sampling, all cohort members were nominally healthy, though unrecorded immune exposures were likely present. The donor tested CMV seronegative and was one of the 352 seronegative cohort members. A peripheral blood sample was provided by each donor, and peripheral blood mononuclear cells were used for TCR beta sequencing. Genomic DNA extraction from the blood cell samples was performed with the Qiagen DNeasy Blood Extraction Kit. Including cysteine and phenylalanine, the CDR3 has 14 amino acids. The kept DNA is CDR3 alone, 42 bases in frame from the first base. V has 0 bases trimmed and J has 6 bases trimmed; junction bases matching no gene number 4. The germline V gene specifies SGHRS as CDR1 and YFSETQ as CDR2. Receptor amplification or capture employed the immunoSEQ multiplex PCR assay. For the multiplex PCR, a mixture combining 60 forward primers for TCR Vbeta segments and 13 reverse primers for TCR Jbeta segments was used. The CDR3 region of rearranged TCR beta genes was amplified from genomic DNA by a multiplex PCR assay. The amplified TCR beta libraries were sequenced on the Illumina HiSeq System as 87-base-pair reads. Per the original workflow: A later analysis tallied roughly 78 million unique TCR beta chains across the 666 repertoires, and approximately 9.9 million of those chains were shared by two or more donors. To remove PCR and sequencing errors, raw reads were error-corrected and collapsed into unique sequences using a nearest-neighbor algorithm that merged closely related sequences. CDR3 sequences were aligned to IMGT reference sequences to assign V, D and J gene segments. Each retained sequence needed at least a six-nucleotide match to both a V gene segment and a J gene segment. Rearrangements were called productive when the CDR3 lacked stop codons and stayed in frame with V and J; all others were non-productive. Following IMGT convention, CDR3 was defined as the stretch from the second conserved V-encoded cysteine up to the conserved J-encoded phenylalanine. The earlier analysis of 587 of the donors excluded any sequence lacking an unambiguous match to a single V gene segment. In an earlier analysis of a few hundred of the donors, a V segment was called functional when productive rearrangements were above 56.7%, and segregating when the standard deviation between donors exceeded 5%. A statistical classification framework was built for diagnosing cytomegalovirus status from the catalog of TCR beta chain sequences. In a later analysis, V and J genes were assigned by comparing TCR nucleotide sequences against IMGT/GENE-DB human TR gene sequences. Using the TCRdist pipeline, a later analysis assigned CDR3 sequences along with most-parsimonious VDJ recombination scenarios. In a later analysis, each TCR beta chain was defined by its CDR3 amino acid sequence together with its V-gene family, and reads lacking a unique V-gene family were excluded. As a way to deal with suspected cross-contamination and a sequencing artifact, a later analysis dropped hundreds of nucleotide sequences that were highly shared and had low generation probability. In a later analysis, a clonal expansion index was calculated for each public chain from normalized within-repertoire ranks of inferred template counts. In a later analysis, generation probabilities were computed with a VDJ recombination model fitted to out-of-frame rearrangements, and the resulting probabilities were checked against IGoR. Hypergeometric tests were used in a later analysis to score TCR-TCR, TCR-HLA and TCR-CMV co-occurrence, with a repertoire-size bias correction applied to the TCR pairs. False discovery rates were estimated in a later analysis by permuting HLA or CMV assignments 20 times. In a later analysis, co-occurring TCRs were grouped with DBSCAN, and TCRdist sequence similarity was added when clustering was performed within HLA-allele-positive subsets. Co-occurrence clustering excluded repertoires with fewer than 30,000 or more than 120,000 public chains, plus five with anomalous nucleotide sharing. TCRdb took this table from immuneACCESS and kept in-frame rearrangements with V and J called. Such tables lack part of the clones; where checked against another copy, unresolved V genes explain under half of the gap, and the rest is unexplained. V and J calls and clone size are given by that table; D and trimming were obtained from the DNA. Present in this sample are 77,000 or so clones, approximately 71% of which were seen just once. In total, the top ten clones hold 5.5% to 8.5% of the sample.

The clonotype originates from a woman aged 40 to 55 in good health and CMV-seronegative. Recombination connected TRBV5-1 to TRBJ2-3, with 7 middle bases fitting TRBD2. The sample consisted of PBMCs. The nucleotide sequence is TGCGCCAGCAGCTTGGCCGGGAGGACCGATACGCAGTATTTT. This yields the protein CASSLAGRTDTQYF.